Given below is one T cell receptor beta chain in context. This record belongs to a study of technical replicates of blood from a few donors. Only in-frame clones appear in the TCRdb table, and some are missing; sequencing was by immunoSEQ multiplex PCR. Altogether about 80,000 clones are present, nearly 98% being singletons, with the ten largest covering 0.12% to 0.15%. The V and J ends lost 11 bases and 5 bases respectively, with 15 bases between them. Germline CDR1 reads SEHNR; CDR2 reads FQNEAQ (reference sequence). This CDR3 spans 12 amino acids. The chain has TRBV7-9 and TRBJ1-1; D is perhaps TRBD1 (5 bases). This sequence was found in a human donor in good health. Sequenced material: T cells isolated from PBMCs. In nucleotides, the CDR3 is TGTGCCGGACTAATTAAGGGGACTGAAGCTTTCTTT. The encoded protein is CAGLIKGTEAFF. Full variable domain (outside the CDR3, taken from reference TRBV7-9 and TRBJ1-1): DTGVSQNPRHKITKRGQNVTFRCDPISEHNRLYWYRQTLGQGPEFLTYFQNEAQLEKSRLLSDRFSAERPKGSFSTLEIQRTEQGDSAMYLCAGLIKGTEAFFGQGTRLTVV.